This entry lists 10 T cell receptor beta chains sequenced from one sample in a study of cytomegalovirus exposure and HLA in healthy donors. 13 Jbeta primers and 60 Vbeta primers were used for the PCR. Sequenced by immunoSEQ multiplex PCR; TCRdb stores in-frame clones only, minus some. The table includes 95,000 to 100,000 clones, 60% to 75% detected once. Sequencing was performed on PBMCs. These receptors were obtained from a man aged 50 or older in good health and CMV-seronegative.

The chain combines TRBV5-4 with TRBJ2-2; the D gene is possibly TRBD2 (5 bases). The CDR3 spans 15 residues. With 4 bases removed from V and 4 bases from J, the gap between germline ends came to 14 bases. Per the germline V gene, CDR1 is SGHNT and CDR2 is YYREEE (reference sequence). The CDR3 loop reads CASSSLNGGTGELFF. CDR3 nucleotide sequence: TGTGCCAGCAGCAGCCTTAATGGAGGCACCGGGGAGCTGTTTTTT.

CDR3 bases: TGTGCCAGCAGCGTAGATGATAGAAGGGGTGGCTACACCTTC. Its protein is CASSVDDRRGGYTF. The chain has TRBV9 and TRBJ1-2; TRBD1 is a possible D gene (5 bases). Trimming left V 0 bases short and J 7 bases short, with 13 bases between. The CDR3 has 14 amino acids. CDR1 is SGDLS and CDR2 is YYNGEE in the germline V gene.

V usage is TRBV9 and J usage is TRBJ2-5, with 10 nucleotides matching TRBD2. Germline CDR1 SGDLS, CDR2 YYNGEE. V shed 2 bases, J shed 2 bases, and the junction held 3 bases outside the gene matches. The CDR3 covers 15 residues. CDR3 loop: CASSVSGRDQETQYF. In DNA, the CDR3 is TGTGCCAGCAGCGTGAGCGGGAGGGATCAAGAGACCCAGTACTTC.

CDR3 amino acids: CASSSAREAYEQYF. Here the CDR3 DNA reads TGTGCCAGCAGTTCTGCCCGCGAGGCCTACGAGCAGTACTTC. The V gene is TRBV27, the J gene TRBJ2-7; D uncertain. CDR1 and CDR2 (germline): MNHEY, SMNVEV (reference sequence). Trimming removed 4 bases at V and 2 bases at J, with 12 bases between. The length of the CDR3 is 14 residues.

V and J are TRBV2 and TRBJ1-5, with 9 bases lining up with TRBD1. Germline assignment: CDR1 SNHLY and CDR2 FYNNEI. V lost 7 bases to trimming and J lost 2 bases; unmatched junction nucleotides: 6. CDR3 length: 15 residues. The DNA of the CDR3 is TGTGCCAGCACTCAAACAGGGGGCGGCAATCAGCCCCAGCATTTT. Translating it yields CASTQTGGGNQPQHF.

The chain is built from TRBV9 and TRBJ2-7, with 9 bases lining up with TRBD2. CDR3 length equals 15 residues. Looked up from germline, CDR1 is SGDLS and CDR2 is YYNGEE. V dropped 1 base and J dropped 6; count of bases not matched to a gene: 8. CDR3 sequence (DNA): TGTGCCAGCAGCGTAACTGGACTAGCGAGTACCGAGCAGTACTTC. Its translation: CASSVTGLASTEQYF.

This clone was detected a few times. V gene TRBV5-1 combines with J gene TRBJ2-3, with 10 bases matching TRBD2. Trimming cost V 3 bases and J 2 bases; bases outside gene matches: 6. The V gene's germline CDR1 is SGHRS and CDR2 YFSETQ. The CDR3 length is 16 residues. The CDR3 region is CASSSLAGGFTDTQYF. In nucleotides, the CDR3 is TGCGCCAGCAGCTCTTTAGCGGGGGGCTTCACAGATACGCAGTATTTT.

V gene TRBV7-6 combines with J gene TRBJ2-7, with unresolved D. This CDR3 has 15 residues. Germline V CDR1 and CDR2: SGHVS, FNYEAQ. Trimming stripped 5 bases from V and 7 bases from J, with 21 bases between. The CDR3 DNA is TGTGCCAGCAGCCCCACCCCCGGGTCGAGTAGTGAGCAGTACTTC. Translating gives CASSPTPGSSSEQYF.

The V call is TRBV27, the J call TRBJ2-5; D ambiguous. The CDR3 extends over 15 amino acids. The V end was cut by 3 bases, the J end by 1 base, with 12 bases between. Germline lookup yields CDR1 MNHEY and CDR2 SMNVEV (reference sequence). The CDR3 here is CASSFLSSIQETQYF. The DNA of the CDR3 is TGTGCCAGCAGTTTCTTGTCGTCTATCCAAGAGACCCAGTACTTC.

The sample holds a few counts of this clone. The V call is TRBV6-6, the J call TRBJ2-7; D might be TRBD2 (6 bases). Trimming cost V 2 bases and J 3 bases, with 14 bases left between them. This CDR3 has 15 residues. Germline values: CDR1 MNHNY, CDR2 SVGAGI (reference sequence). CDR3 bases: TGTGCCAGCAGTTACAAAGGGACTTACCTCTACGAGCAGTACTTC. Its protein is CASSYKGTYLYEQYF.